A single T cell receptor beta chain is shown here with its context. The antigen is undetermined. Cryopreserved PBMC numbered about 0.85-10 million per sample before DNA extraction. The immunoSEQ assay was v3.0, run at survey level. Profiled with immunoSEQ multiplex PCR; TCRdb holds only in-frame clones, not every one. The repertoire holds approximately 11,000 clones, with 84% as singletons. The record originates from a study of long-term antiretroviral therapy in people with HIV. Study-wide points: Controls showed broader CDR3 length ranges than did the HIV repertoires. Upon ART, diversity increased but remained lower than transplant donor controls. Clones that had undergone expansion before ART prevailed in the repertoire throughout all time points.

The material was unsorted PBMCs, obtained less than 7.5 years after starting antiretroviral therapy. This clonotype originated in a middle-aged man with HIV.

The CDR3 loop reads CASSSSVEQFF. Written as DNA, the CDR3 is TGTGCCAGCAGCTCTTCAGTCGAGCAGTTCTTC. This chain links TRBV11-3 with TRBJ2-1; D unresolved. From germline, CDR1 is SGHNT and CDR2 YENEEA. V gave up 4 bases and J gave up 10 bases, with 8 bases separating them. The CDR3 runs 11 residues. Full variable domain (rest looked up from reference TRBV11-3 and TRBJ2-1): EAGVVQSPRYKIIEKKQPVAFWCNPISGHNTLYWYLQNLGQGPELLIRYENEEAVDDSQLPKDRFSAERLKGVDSTLKIQPAELGDSAVYLCASSSSVEQFFGPGTRLTVL.